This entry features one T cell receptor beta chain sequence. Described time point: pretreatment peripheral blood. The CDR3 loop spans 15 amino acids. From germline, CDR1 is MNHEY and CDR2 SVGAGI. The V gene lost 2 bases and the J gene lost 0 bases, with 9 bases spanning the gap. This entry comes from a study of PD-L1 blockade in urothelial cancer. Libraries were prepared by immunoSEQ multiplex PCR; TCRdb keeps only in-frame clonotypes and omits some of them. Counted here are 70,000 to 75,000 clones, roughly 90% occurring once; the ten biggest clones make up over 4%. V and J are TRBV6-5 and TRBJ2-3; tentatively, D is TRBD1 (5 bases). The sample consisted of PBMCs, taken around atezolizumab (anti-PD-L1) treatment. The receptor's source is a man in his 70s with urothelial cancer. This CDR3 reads CASSYGAASTDTQYF. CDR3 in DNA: TGTGCCAGCAGTTACGGGGCCGCTAGCACAGATACGCAGTATTTT.